The 11 T cell receptor beta chains presented below share a single source sample, sequenced in a study of T-cell reconstitution after alpha-beta-depleted transplantation in children. Unique molecular identifiers were incorporated into the prepared TCRbeta library. TCRdb reprocessed the PCR reads with MiXCR, giving one entry per CDR3 protein. Here the sample spans fewer than 550,000 distinct CDR3 sequences, around 10% being singletons. Sequences were derived from PBMCs, mostly from graft donor cells, sampled 180 days after TCRalphabeta/CD19-depleted stem cell transplant. These receptors originate from a female patient aged 2-15 years who had a stem cell transplant for aplastic anemia, so the T cells may come from the graft donor.

This clonotype was recorded at least ten times. This chain joins TRBV3-1 and TRBJ2-1; 7 nucleotides match TRBD2. Germline values: CDR1 LGHDT, CDR2 YNNKEL (reference sequence). V lost 4 bases to trimming and J lost 7 bases; unmatched junction nucleotides: 16. The CDR3 extends over 17 amino acids. CDR3 in DNA: TGTGCCAGCAGCCTTCCACCCGAAGGGAGGGGTGGGAATGAGCAGTTCTTC. Translated, it gives CASSLPPEGRGGNEQFF.

This clonotype was detected many times. V is TRBV3-1 and J is TRBJ2-1, with a tentative D call TRBD2 (6 bases). The CDR3 has 15 residues. Germline CDR1 reads LGHDT; CDR2 reads YNNKEL (reference sequence). Between the trimmed V and J ends, which lost 2 bases and 4 bases, there was a span of 12 bases. CDR3 sequence reads: CASSQMAGLYNEQFF. The CDR3 DNA is TGTGCCAGCAGCCAAATGGCGGGACTTTACAATGAGCAGTTCTTC.

The chain has TRBV4-3 and TRBJ2-1, with 13 bases matching TRBD2. Trimming at V came to 1 base and at J to 6 bases, leaving 9 bases not matched to a gene. CDR3 length: 18 amino acids. The germline CDR1 and CDR2 sequences are LGHNA and YSLEER. The CDR3 loop reads CASSQGTSGSRWSNEQFF. CDR3 bases: TGCGCCAGCAGCCAAGGGACTAGCGGGAGTCGTTGGTCCAATGAGCAGTTCTTC.

This clonotype was picked up a small number of times. The chain uses TRBV5-1 and TRBJ2-6; TRBD1 agrees at 8 bases. With 3 bases clipped from V and 0 bases from J, the junction kept 11 bases outside the gene matches. Germline V gene sequence: CDR1 SGHRS, CDR2 YFSETQ. The CDR3 consists of 19 residues. The CDR3 DNA is TGCGCCAGCAGCTCGCCTGACAGGGGAGCCCTCTCTGGGGCCAACGTCCTGACTTTC. This sequence encodes CASSSPDRGALSGANVLTF.

V is TRBV29-1 and J is TRBJ2-2, with D perhaps being TRBD1 or TRBD2 (5 bases each). This CDR3 spans 12 amino acids. Germline lookup yields CDR1 SQVTM and CDR2 ANQGSEA. V dropped 6 bases and J dropped 6 bases, with 11 bases sitting between them. This CDR3 is CSVDTGPGELFF. In DNA, the CDR3 is TGCAGCGTCGACACGGGGCCCGGGGAGCTGTTTTTT.

This clonotype has just a few counts. This sequence joins TRBV28 and TRBJ2-3, with D tentatively TRBD2 (5 bases). V was trimmed by 5 bases and J by 8 bases, leaving 11 bases between them. This CDR3 contains 12 residues. Looked up from germline, CDR1 is MDHEN and CDR2 is SYDVKM. The CDR3 nucleotides read TGTGCCAGCAGTACCACTAGTGGTACGCAGTATTTT. Translating gives CASSTTSGTQYF.

This clonotype occurred a few times. The chain joins TRBV20-1 to TRBJ2-1, with D possibly being TRBD2 (5 bases). Germline CDR1 is DFQATT and CDR2 is SNEGSKA (reference sequence). The CDR3 length is 15 residues. V was shortened by 2 bases and J by 11 bases, with 22 bases between the two germline ends. CDR3 sequence reads: CSARTASRIERQQFF. The CDR3 DNA reads TGCAGTGCTAGAACGGCTAGCAGGATAGAGAGGCAGCAGTTCTTC.

Details on this clonotype: A much larger clone differs from this one at a single base, so this may be a read error. V usage is TRBV12-3 or TRBV12-4 and J usage is TRBJ2-5; possible D gene TRBD2, 7 bases. This CDR3 has 13 amino acids. V lost 6 bases and J lost 7, with 15 bases in between. CDR3 sequence (DNA): TGTGCCAGCAGCTCAGGGGAGGGTCCGACCCAGTACTTC. This encodes CASSSGEGPTQYF.

V gene TRBV5-1 combines with J gene TRBJ2-7, with no clear D. The germline V gene encodes CDR1 SGHRS and CDR2 YFSETQ. Trimming took 4 bases from V and 6 from J, leaving 17 bases between them. The CDR3 loop spans 14 amino acids. In DNA, the CDR3 is TGCGCCAGCAGCCTGCGACTTGGTATGATCGAGCAGTACTTC. This translates into CASSLRLGMIEQYF.

CDR3 DNA sequence: TGTGCCAGTAGTATCCCTAGCGAGGAGCAGTTCTTC. This translates into CASSIPSEEQFF. The rearrangement uses TRBV19 and TRBJ2-1; possible D gene TRBD2, 6 bases. The germline V and J ends were trimmed by 3 bases and 10 bases, with 10 bases remaining between them. The CDR3 spans 12 residues. Germline CDR1 is LNHDA and CDR2 is SQIVND (reference sequence).

The chain links TRBV19 to TRBJ1-5, with TRBD1 matching over 7 bases. The CDR3 consists of 17 residues. V was pared by 6 bases and J by 4 bases, with 15 bases of the junction left unmatched. Germline V gene data show CDR1 as LNHDA and CDR2 as SQIVND (reference sequence). In nucleotides, the CDR3 is TGTGCCAGTAGCATGGGGCGCTGGACAGGAATTAATCAGCCCCAGCATTTT. The encoded protein is CASSMGRWTGINQPQHF. The whole variable domain, filled in from reference TRBV19 and TRBJ1-5, reads DGGITQSPKYLFRKEGQNVTLSCEQNLNHDAMYWYRQDPGQGLRLIYYSQIVNDFQKGDIAEGYSVSREKKESFPLTVTSAQKNPTAFYLCASSMGRWTGINQPQHFGDGTRLSIL.